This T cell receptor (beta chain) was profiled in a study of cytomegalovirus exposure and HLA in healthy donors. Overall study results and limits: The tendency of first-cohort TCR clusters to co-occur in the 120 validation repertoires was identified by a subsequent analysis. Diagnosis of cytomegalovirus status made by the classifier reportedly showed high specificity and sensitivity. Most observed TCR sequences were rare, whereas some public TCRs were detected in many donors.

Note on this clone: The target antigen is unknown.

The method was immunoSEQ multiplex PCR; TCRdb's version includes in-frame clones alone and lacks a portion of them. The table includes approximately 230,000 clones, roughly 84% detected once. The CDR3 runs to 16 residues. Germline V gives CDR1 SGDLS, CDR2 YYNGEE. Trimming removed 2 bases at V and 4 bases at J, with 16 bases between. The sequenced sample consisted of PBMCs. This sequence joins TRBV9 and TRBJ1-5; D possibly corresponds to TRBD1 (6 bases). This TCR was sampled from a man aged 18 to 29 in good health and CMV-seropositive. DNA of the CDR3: TGTGCCAGCAGCGTCAGGGGCGTTAGGGAAAATCAGCCCCAGCATTTT. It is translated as CASSVRGVRENQPQHF. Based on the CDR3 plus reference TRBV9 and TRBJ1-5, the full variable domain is DSGVTQTPKHLITATGQRVTLRCSPRSGDLSVYWYQQSLDQGLQFLIQYYNGEERAKGNILERFSAQQFPDLHSELNLSSLELGDSALYFCASSVRGVRENQPQHFGDGTRLSIL.